This TCR beta chain was retrieved from a study of T cells expressing NK-cell markers (dated by TCRdb to the early 2020s). Background for the entire study: TCR beta-chain repertoires were profiled in sorted CD3+CD56+NKG2C+, CD3+CD56+NKG2C- and CD3+CD56-NKG2C+ T-cell subsets from about 8 donors. Among the eight sequenced donors, only one was HCMV-seronegative, while the other seven were HCMV-seropositive. All eight donors whose samples were sequenced were randomly selected healthy volunteers, three of them men and five women. Sequencing of the libraries produced 2 x 150 bp reads on Illumina HiSeq 2000/2500, MiSeq or NextSeq.

To note about this clonotype: There is no known antigen for this receptor.

The CDR3, cysteine through phenylalanine, is 14 amino acids long. No DNA was logged. CDR1 SQVTM and CDR2 ANQGSEA are derived from the germline V gene. Overall results and qualifications from the work: Those dominant clonotypes were again the most abundant among CD3+CD56-NKG2C+ cells in a handful of donors, at roughly 28.3-65%. In more than five donors, the dominant CD3+CD56+NKG2C+ clonotypes were found to rank among the top 10 CD8+ clonotypes and to make up about 1.0-7.5% of CD8+ T cells. Whether the expanded NKG2C-expressing T cell clones were specific for HCMV antigens was left unclear.

HCMV serostatus was determined by detecting HCMV-specific IgG in serum with a commercial ELISA kit. Peripheral blood mononuclear cells were isolated from blood by Ficoll density gradient centrifugation. Sequencing relied on an Illumina HiSeq 2000. The TCR beta cDNA libraries were made using 5'RACE template switching, a step that added both a universal primer site and unique molecular identifiers. cDNA synthesis was primed from the TCR beta constant segment and was followed by two successive PCR amplification steps. The original pipeline was this. MIGEC handled demultiplexing of the reads and grouping by UMI, while MiTCR was used to assemble and quantify clonotypes. To exclude erroneous sequences, only TCR cDNA sequences supported by at least two reads were retained. The tcR package was used for downstream repertoire analysis, with clonotypes matched between fractions based on CDR3 nucleotide sequence plus V segment. VDJmatch was used to annotate antigen specificity against VDJdb, with one amino acid substitution in CDR3 allowed. TCRdb reprocessed the reads, so every CDR3 protein sequence counts as one entry and DNA is not shown. The authors' filters were not applied to this entry. The sample table records about 260,000 distinct CDR3 sequences. The top ten constitute 4% to 5% of the sample.

The chain couples TRBV29-1 to TRBJ2-5; the TCRdb call, TRBD1, lacks DNA for checking. The sequencing sample was made of blood T cells: a sorted CD56 or NKG2C T cell subset, CD4+ or CD8+ T cells, or bulk PBMC T cells (not recorded which). The sequence was collected from a woman aged 18 to 75 in good health. CDR3 sequence: CSARTGGYQETQYF.